Sequencing of this TCR beta chain was carried out in a study of somatic mutations in cytotoxic T cells in rheumatoid arthritis. Overall study context: Blood (just under 31 ml EDTA) from each patient was taken right after diagnosis, before any treatment. Some V beta antibody-stained T-cell populations were flow-sorted at nearly 100% purity, including V beta1+ cells sequenced for TCRB. Notes on the study in general: Any difference in CD8+ T-cell clonality between patients who had rheumatoid arthritis and healthy controls who were age-matched was not statistically significant.

Only in-frame clones appear in the TCRdb table, and some are missing; sequencing was by immunoSEQ multiplex PCR. The data contain 18,000 or so clones, about four fifths of them singletons. V was shortened by 4 bases and J by 4 bases, with 12 bases between the two germline ends. This CDR3 region has 14 residues. The germline V gene encodes CDR1 LNHDA and CDR2 SQIVND (reference sequence). Remarks on this clone: Its specificity is unknown.

The CD4+ and CD8+ fractions came from positive magnetic bead selection and were purity-checked by flow cytometry. The genes are TRBV19 and TRBJ2-3, with D possibly being TRBD2 (6 bases). The sequenced sample consisted of CD8+ T cells sorted from blood. This clonotype originated in an adult with rheumatoid arthritis. Here the CDR3 DNA reads TGTGCCAGTAGTACTGGCAGGGACTCAGATACGCAGTATTTT. This codes for CASSTGRDSDTQYF.